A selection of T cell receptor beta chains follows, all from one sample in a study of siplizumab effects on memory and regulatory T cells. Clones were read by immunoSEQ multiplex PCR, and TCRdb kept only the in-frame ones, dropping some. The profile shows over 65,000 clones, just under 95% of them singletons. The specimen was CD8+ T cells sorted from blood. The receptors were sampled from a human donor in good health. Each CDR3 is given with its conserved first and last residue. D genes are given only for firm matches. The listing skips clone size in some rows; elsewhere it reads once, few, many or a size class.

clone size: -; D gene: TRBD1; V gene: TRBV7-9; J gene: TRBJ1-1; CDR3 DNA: TGTGCCAGCAGCTTAGGGGACAGCACTGAAGCTTTCTTT; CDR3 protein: CASSLGDSTEAFF
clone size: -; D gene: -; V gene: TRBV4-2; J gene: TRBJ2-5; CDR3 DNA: TGTGCCAGCAGCCAAGTGGGCGCGAGGGAAGAGACCCAGTACTTC; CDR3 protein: CASSQVGAREETQYF
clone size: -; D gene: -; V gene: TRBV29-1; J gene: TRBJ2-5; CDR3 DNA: TGCAGCGTTGTCCCCCGGTTGCAAGAGACCCAGTACTTC; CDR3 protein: CSVVPRLQETQYF
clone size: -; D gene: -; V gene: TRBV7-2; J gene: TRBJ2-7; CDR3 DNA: TGTGCCAGCAGCTTAGGCCCGAAGAAAAGCCCCTACGAGCAGTACTTC; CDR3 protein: CASSLGPKKSPYEQYF
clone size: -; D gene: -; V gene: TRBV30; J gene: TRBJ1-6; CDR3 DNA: TGTGCCTGGAGTGTAGGGAATGCTTCACCCCTCCACTTT; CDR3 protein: CAWSVGNASPLHF
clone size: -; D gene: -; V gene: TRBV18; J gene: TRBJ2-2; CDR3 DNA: TGTGCCAGCTCCTGGGCCCCCACGAGGGGGGAGCTGTTTTTT; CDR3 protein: CASSWAPTRGELFF
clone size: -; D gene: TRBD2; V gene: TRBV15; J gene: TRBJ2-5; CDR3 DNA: TGTGCCACCAGTGACCGGGACTACCGATTGACCCAGTACTTC; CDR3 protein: CATSDRDYRLTQYF
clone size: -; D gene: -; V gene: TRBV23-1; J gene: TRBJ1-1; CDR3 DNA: TGCGCCAGCAGTCAAGCGGGGTGGACTGAAGCTTTCTTT; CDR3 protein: CASSQAGWTEAFF
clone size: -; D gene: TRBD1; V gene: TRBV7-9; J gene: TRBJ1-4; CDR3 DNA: TGTGCCAGCAGCTTAGGGGCAGGGGGTTCTAATGAAAAACTGTTTTTT; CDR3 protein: CASSLGAGGSNEKLFF
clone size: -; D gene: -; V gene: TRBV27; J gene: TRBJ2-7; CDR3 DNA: TGTGCCAGCAGGACAGGAGCCCGGTCGTCCGAGCAGTACTTC; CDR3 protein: CASRTGARSSEQYF
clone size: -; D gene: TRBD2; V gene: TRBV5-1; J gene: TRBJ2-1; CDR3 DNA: TGCGCCAGCAGCTTGGTTTTGGGTGTTAGCGGCGTAAGACCGGGAGGGCACAATGAGCAGTTCTTC; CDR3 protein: CASSLVLGVSGVRPGGHNEQFF
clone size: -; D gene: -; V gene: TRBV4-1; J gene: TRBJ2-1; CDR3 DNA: TGCGCCAGCAGCCTAGCGTCGGCATTTGAGCAGTTCTTC; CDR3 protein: CASSLASAFEQFF
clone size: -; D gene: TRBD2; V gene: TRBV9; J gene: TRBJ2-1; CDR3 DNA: TGTGCCAGCAGCGTAGGTCAACTAGCGGGAGATGAGCAGTTCTTC; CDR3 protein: CASSVGQLAGDEQFF
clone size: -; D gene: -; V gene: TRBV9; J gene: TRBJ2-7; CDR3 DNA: TGTGCCAGCAGCCCGCCTGGGGGAGACGCCTACGAGCAGTACTTC; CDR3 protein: CASSPPGGDAYEQYF
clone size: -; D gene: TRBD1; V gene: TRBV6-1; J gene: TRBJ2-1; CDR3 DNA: TGTGCCAGCAGTGAAAGACCCCGGGACAGGGTTTTCTTC; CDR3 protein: CASSERPRDRVFF
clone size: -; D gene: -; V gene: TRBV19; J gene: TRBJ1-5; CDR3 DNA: TGTGCCAGTAAACAGGGAAATCAGCCCCAGCATTTT; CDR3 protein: CASKQGNQPQHF
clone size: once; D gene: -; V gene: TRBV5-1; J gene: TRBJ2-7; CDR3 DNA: TGCGCCAGCAGCCGCGGGTCCGCGGAGCAGTACTTC; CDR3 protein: CASSRGSAEQYF
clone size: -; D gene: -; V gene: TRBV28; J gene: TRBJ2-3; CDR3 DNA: TGTGCCAGCAGTTTAGTGGGAAACACAGATACGCAGTATTTT; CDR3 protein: CASSLVGNTDTQYF
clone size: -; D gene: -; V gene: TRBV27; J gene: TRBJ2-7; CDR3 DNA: TGTGCCAGCAGTCTGGACTCTACCTACGAGCAGTACTTC; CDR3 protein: CASSLDSTYEQYF
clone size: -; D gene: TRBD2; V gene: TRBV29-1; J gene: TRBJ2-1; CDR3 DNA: TGCAGCGTGGAATCCGGGACTAGCAAGTTCTTC; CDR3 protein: CSVESGTSKFF
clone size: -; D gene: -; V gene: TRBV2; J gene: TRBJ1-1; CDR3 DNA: TGTGCCAGCAGTCCGACTTTCCGGGACAAGAACACTGAAGCTTTCTTT; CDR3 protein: CASSPTFRDKNTEAFF
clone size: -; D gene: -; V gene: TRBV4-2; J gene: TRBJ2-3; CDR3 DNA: TGTGCCAGCAGCCAAGAAAACACAGATACGCAGTATTTT; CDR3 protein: CASSQENTDTQYF